These T cell receptor beta chains were read from a single sample in a study of response to subunit inactivated influenza vaccine. A single record per CDR3 protein comes from TCRdb applying MiXCR to the RT-PCR reads. The profile shows about 570,000 distinct CDR3 sequences, over 9% of them singletons. The same sample was also studied in work on T cells expressing NK-cell markers.

This specimen consisted of PBMCs from blood, obtained on the day of vaccination. The source of these receptors is a man over 45 who received an inactivated influenza vaccine. Both conserved end residues are part of each CDR3.

V	CDR3
TRBV20-1	CSANRLAGDPDTQYF
TRBV12-3/TRBV12-4	CASSLASTGVGNQPQHF
TRBV5-1	CASSGNGWDTDTQYF
TRBV29-1	CSVGGRGGLAGIYEQYF
TRBV5-1	CASSWGQGGNEQFF
TRBV12-3/TRBV12-4	CASSPRGSHFETQYF
TRBV20-1	CSARLATSQETQYF
TRBV3-1	CASSQNARSASTHEQFF
TRBV7-2	CASSLKQGKNTEAFF
TRBV11-2	CASSSTRELRQRGGYTF
TRBV20-1	CSARRRSGSGELFF
TRBV7-3	CASSDPGQGNTEAFF
TRBV7-2	CASSLGGPTTWTEAFF
TRBV5-1	CASSKSSYNEQFF
TRBV4-2	CASSQLGAMDTQYF
TRBV7-4	CANPLVWQVYPGELFF
TRBV20-1	CSARAPSGGSSYNEQFF
TRBV28	CASSLLTRAGAYEQYF
TRBV5-1	CASSLATADTQYF
TRBV10-3	CATKFRVTYNEQFF
TRBV5-1	CASSLARTSGRSDTQYF
TRBV15	CATSRDRKGQSNSPLHF
TRBV14	CASSQDPSGELFF
TRBV28	CASSFWTGPWTYNEQFF
TRBV5-1	CASSLAGQGEAGELFF
TRBV4-2	CASSPGQGDNSPLHF
TRBV27	CASSLSSGSYEQYF
TRBV20-1	CSARGSPGRDEQFF
TRBV7-2	CASSPGGNGIRTDTQYF
TRBV5-1	CASSPPSSGGNNQYF
TRBV9	CASSDGTDNSPLHF
TRBV9	CASSVALRGGTGELFF
TRBV2	CASSEIGAYYGYTF
TRBV6-1	CASSDTRDSLYNEQFF
TRBV7-6	CASSHLDGSYEQYF
TRBV5-1	CASSSGQGNTEAFF
TRBV5-1	CASSLSGPQETQYF
TRBV5-6	CASSFEGVTEAFF
TRBV20-1	CSARVGTGFINQPQHF
TRBV5-1	CASSKSPGSNQPQHF
TRBV19	CASKKTGLPEAFF
TRBV20-1	CSASLYRGNEQFF
TRBV19	CASRSGGNEQFF
TRBV9	CASSSHRGPNYGYTF
TRBV12-3/TRBV12-4	CASSSTNRVWSPDTQYF
TRBV7-2	CASSLANLQYF
TRBV21-1	CASGEGVPWANYGYTF
TRBV7-9	CAIPHPTNEKLFF
TRBV11-1	CASSLGTSGTSRTDTQYF
TRBV5-1	CASSAGGPKNGELFF
TRBV27	CASSPAGYQETQYF
TRBV7-2	CASSYTSFLGSGYEQYF
TRBV6-5	CASSYTGAKYEQYF
TRBV28	CASSLWPDNTDTQYF
TRBV12-3/TRBV12-4	CASSLPGQPYEQYF
TRBV28	CAVAVLSYEQYF
TRBV7-2	CASSLLGTENSPLHF
TRBV29-1	CSVAGRRTDTQYF
TRBV5-1	CASRLESGTGELFF